The rows below give T cell receptor beta chains drawn from one sample of a study of OX40 agonist ivuxolimab in advanced cancers. Assay: immunoSEQ multiplex PCR; the TCRdb copy retains only in-frame clones and omits some. The sample holds around 64,000 clones; 87% are singletons and the top ten take around 0.8%. The starting material was CD4+ or CD8+ T cells sorted from blood, obtained in a trial of the OX40 agonist ivuxolimab. The source of these receptors is an adult with an advanced solid tumor such as melanoma, head and neck, liver or kidney cancer. CDR3s include the opening cysteine and the closing phenylalanine or tryptophan. The D gene is left open where the match is weak. Size values are once, few and many counts, or a class for expanded clones, and some rows have none.

j_call d_call clone_size v_call cdr3_aa cdr3_nt
TRBJ1-1 TRBD1 - TRBV7-6 CASSLGRGTINTEAFF TGTGCCAGCAGCTTAGGCAGGGGGACCATAAACACTGAAGCTTTCTTT
TRBJ2-7 - once TRBV5-8 CASGQSSYEQYF TGTGCCAGCGGACAGAGTTCCTACGAGCAGTACTTC
TRBJ1-3 - - TRBV7-9 CASSTRVQGSGNTIYF TGTGCCAGCAGCACCAGGGTTCAGGGCTCTGGAAACACCATATATTTT
TRBJ1-1 TRBD1 - TRBV28 CASSPLGGTGETEAFF TGTGCCAGCAGCCCCCTGGGAGGGACAGGGGAGACTGAAGCTTTCTTT
TRBJ1-1 - once TRBV18 CASSPTGLNTEAFF TGTGCCAGCTCACCAACAGGGTTGAACACTGAAGCTTTCTTT
TRBJ1-5 - few TRBV6-6 CASRPDGGDQPQHF TGTGCCAGCAGACCAGACGGGGGCGATCAGCCCCAGCATTTT
TRBJ2-7 - - TRBV20-1 CSAPHRYEQYF TGCAGTGCTCCACACAGATACGAGCAGTACTTC
TRBJ1-3 TRBD1 - TRBV28 CASRGTGPSGNTIYF TGTGCCAGCAGGGGGACAGGGCCCTCTGGAAACACCATATATTTT
TRBJ1-2 TRBD1 - TRBV28 CASNPGLGTGKFSYGYTF TGTGCCAGCAATCCCGGGCTCGGGACAGGGAAGTTCAGCTATGGCTACACCTTC
TRBJ1-4 - once TRBV9 CASSPPEGRKLFF TGTGCCAGCAGCCCCCCCGAGGGCCGAAAACTGTTTTTT
TRBJ1-3 - once TRBV30 CAWSAARWERNTIYF TGTGCCTGGAGTGCAGCGCGGTGGGAGCGAAACACCATATATTTT
TRBJ2-3 - - TRBV5-6 CASSLVDTDTQYF TGTGCCAGCAGCTTGGTAGACACAGATACGCAGTATTTT
TRBJ2-2 TRBD2 - TRBV10-3 CAIGGPGGVLTGELFF TGTGCCATCGGGGGTCCGGGAGGGGTACTGACCGGGGAGCTGTTTTTT
TRBJ1-4 - - TRBV4-1 CASSQEGWQGPNEKLFF TGCGCCAGCAGCCAAGAAGGCTGGCAGGGGCCTAATGAAAAACTGTTTTTT
TRBJ2-1 - - TRBV5-1 CASSGRGLDYNEQFF TGCGCCAGCAGCGGCAGGGGACTCGACTACAATGAGCAGTTCTTC
TRBJ2-3 TRBD2 once TRBV11-2 CASSLGGGRADTQYF TGTGCCAGCAGCTTAGGCGGGGGGAGGGCAGATACGCAGTATTTT
TRBJ1-1 - - TRBV11-2 CASSLDSYPTEAFF TGTGCCAGCAGCTTAGACAGTTACCCGACTGAAGCTTTCTTT
TRBJ2-1 - - TRBV7-3 CASSYDWMDEQFF TGTGCCAGCAGCTACGATTGGATGGATGAGCAGTTCTTC
TRBJ2-1 TRBD2 once TRBV5-1 CASSPGLAGGYNEQFF TGCGCCAGCAGCCCTGGACTAGCGGGAGGGTACAATGAGCAGTTCTTC
TRBJ2-2 - - TRBV7-8 CASSLDSTPTGELFF TGTGCCAGCAGCTTAGACTCAACTCCCACCGGGGAGCTGTTTTTT
TRBJ2-7 TRBD1 - TRBV5-1 CASSLAPGGPNEQYF TGCGCCAGCAGCTTGGCCCCAGGGGGCCCCAACGAGCAGTACTTC
TRBJ1-1 - - TRBV6-6 CASRSYSGKGRTEAFF TGTGCCAGCCGATCTTACTCAGGGAAGGGACGGACTGAAGCTTTCTTT
TRBJ2-2 TRBD2 few TRBV19 CASTTGRTSGNTGELFF TGTGCCAGTACCACAGGCCGGACTAGCGGAAACACCGGGGAGCTGTTTTTT
TRBJ2-6 - - TRBV5-4 CASSGNFVGAGANVLTF TGTGCCAGCAGCGGGAACTTTGTCGGGGCTGGGGCCAACGTCCTGACTTTC
TRBJ2-2 - few TRBV2 CASSGTENTGELFF TGTGCCAGCAGCGGGACCGAAAACACCGGGGAGCTGTTTTTT
TRBJ2-5 TRBD2 - TRBV28 CASNGATSGVQETQYF TGTGCCAGCAATGGCGCGACTAGCGGGGTACAAGAGACCCAGTACTTC
TRBJ2-7 TRBD2 - TRBV10-1 CASSAGLNYEQYF TGCGCCAGCAGTGCGGGACTAAACTACGAGCAGTACTTC
TRBJ1-5 - - TRBV19 CASSIGEISHF TGTGCCAGTAGTATAGGGGAAATATCGCATTTT
TRBJ1-5 - - TRBV28 CASSRLDNSNQPQHF TGTGCCTCCTCCAGGTTGGATAATAGCAATCAGCCCCAGCATTTT
TRBJ1-5 TRBD1 - TRBV6-5 CASSYGTGGLPQHF TGTGCCAGCAGTTACGGGACAGGGGGCCTGCCCCAGCATTTT
TRBJ1-6 - - TRBV5-6 CASSLVGHESPLHF TGTGCCAGCAGCTTGGTAGGACATGAATCACCCCTCCACTTT
TRBJ1-2 - - TRBV10-3 CAISDSNYGYTF TGTGCCATCAGTGACAGTAACTATGGCTACACCTTC
TRBJ1-5 - - TRBV30 CAADRDSNQPQHF TGTGCCGCGGACCGGGACAGCAATCAGCCCCAGCATTTT
TRBJ2-1 TRBD2 - TRBV5-1 CASSLGLAGAYNEQFF TGCGCCAGCAGCTTGGGGTTAGCGGGAGCCTACAATGAGCAGTTCTTC
TRBJ2-1 TRBD2 - TRBV7-6 CASSLAGLASYNEQFF TGTGCCAGCAGCTTAGCGGGACTAGCTTCCTACAATGAGCAGTTCTTC
TRBJ2-1 - - TRBV9 CASSVATETGEQFF TGTGCCAGCAGCGTAGCTACGGAGACAGGTGAGCAGTTCTTC
TRBJ1-2 - - TRBV28 CASSLTYYGYTF TGTGCCAGCAGTTTGACATACTATGGCTACACCTTC
TRBJ2-6 - once TRBV18 CASSPRVLSDKGISGANVLTF TGTGCCAGCTCACCACGGGTTTTGAGTGACAAGGGAATCTCTGGGGCCAACGTCCTGACTTTC
TRBJ2-1 - - TRBV27 CASSPPAQWGYNEQFF TGTGCCAGCAGTCCCCCTGCCCAGTGGGGCTACAATGAGCAGTTCTTC
TRBJ2-1 - - TRBV5-6 CASSLGLHNEQFF TGTGCCAGCAGCTTGGGTTTACACAATGAGCAGTTCTTC
TRBJ2-3 TRBD2 once TRBV5-6 CASSLLAGGPADTQYF TGTGCCAGCAGCTTACTAGCGGGAGGGCCTGCAGATACGCAGTATTTT
TRBJ1-4 - once TRBV28 CASRSWGSRATNEKLFF TGTGCCAGCAGGTCCTGGGGCAGTAGAGCAACTAATGAAAAACTGTTTTTT
TRBJ1-1 - - TRBV4-1 CASSPPGAGAKATEAFF TGCGCCAGCAGCCCGCCTGGGGCAGGGGCGAAGGCCACTGAAGCTTTCTTT
TRBJ1-5 - - TRBV28 CASIHGRNQPQHF TGTGCCAGCATCCATGGGCGGAATCAGCCCCAGCATTTT
TRBJ1-2 - - TRBV6-5 CASKFQEYYGYTF TGTGCCAGCAAATTCCAAGAGTACTATGGCTACACCTTC
TRBJ1-1 - - TRBV5-6 CASSLSFGVGVVTEAFF TGTGCCAGCAGCTTAAGTTTCGGGGTCGGGGTCGTCACTGAAGCTTTCTTT
TRBJ1-2 - - TRBV11-2 CASSPGTELYGYTF TGTGCCAGCAGCCCCGGGACGGAACTGTATGGCTACACCTTC
TRBJ1-3 - - TRBV18 CASSPVRAGNTIYF TGTGCCAGCTCACCAGTCAGGGCTGGAAACACCATATATTTT
TRBJ2-2 - - TRBV19 CASRGTGSTGELFF TGTGCCAGTAGGGGAACAGGGAGTACCGGGGAGCTGTTTTTT
TRBJ1-1 TRBD1 few TRBV6-6 CASTVDGTGSEAFF TGTGCCAGCACCGTCGACGGGACAGGCTCTGAAGCTTTCTTT